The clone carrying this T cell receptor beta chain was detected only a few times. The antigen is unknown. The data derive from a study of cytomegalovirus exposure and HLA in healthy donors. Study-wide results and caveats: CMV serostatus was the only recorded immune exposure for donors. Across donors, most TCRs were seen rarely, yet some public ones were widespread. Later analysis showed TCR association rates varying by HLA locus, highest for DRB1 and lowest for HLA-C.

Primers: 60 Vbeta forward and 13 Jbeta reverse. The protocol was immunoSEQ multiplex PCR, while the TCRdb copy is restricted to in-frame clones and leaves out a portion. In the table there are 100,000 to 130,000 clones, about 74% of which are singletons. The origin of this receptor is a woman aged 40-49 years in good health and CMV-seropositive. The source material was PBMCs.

DNA of the CDR3: TGTGCCAGCAGGTCTAGCACAGATACGCAGTATTTT. Translated: CASRSSTDTQYF. V gene TRBV6-5 combines with J gene TRBJ2-3; D remains ambiguous. The germline V gene has CDR1 MNHEY and CDR2 SVGAGI. CDR3 size: 12 residues. The germline V and J ends were trimmed by 6 bases and 0 bases, with 4 bases remaining between them.